This TCR beta chain was documented in a study of cytomegalovirus exposure and HLA in healthy donors. Primers included in the PCR were 60 Vbeta and 13 Jbeta primers. The table came from immunoSEQ multiplex PCR; TCRdb's copy has only in-frame clones and leaves some out. The sample records around 100,000 clones, about 74% being singletons. Germline V gene sequence: CDR1 SNHLY, CDR2 FYNNEI. This CDR3 spans 12 amino acids. Germline trimming cut 4 bases from V and 9 bases from J; bases unmatched to any gene: 4. The study's findings and limits: Most subjects' HLA-A and HLA-B alleles were reportedly predicted from TCR beta sequences.

There are a few counts of this clone. No antigen is known for it. The TCR comes from a man aged 30 to 39 in good health and CMV-seropositive. The V call is TRBV2, the J call TRBJ1-2, with 8 nucleotides matching TRBD1. Sequences were obtained from PBMCs. The chain's CDR3 is CASSVGTGRYTF. The CDR3 DNA sequence: TGTGCCAGCAGTGTTGGGACAGGACGCTACACCTTC. Looking up the rest from reference TRBV2 and TRBJ1-2 gives the full variable domain: EPEVTQTPSHQVTQMGQEVILRCVPISNHLYFYWYRQILGQKVEFLVSFYNNEISEKSEIFDDQFSVERPDGSNFTLKIRSTKLEDSAMYFCASSVGTGRYTFGSGTRLTVV.